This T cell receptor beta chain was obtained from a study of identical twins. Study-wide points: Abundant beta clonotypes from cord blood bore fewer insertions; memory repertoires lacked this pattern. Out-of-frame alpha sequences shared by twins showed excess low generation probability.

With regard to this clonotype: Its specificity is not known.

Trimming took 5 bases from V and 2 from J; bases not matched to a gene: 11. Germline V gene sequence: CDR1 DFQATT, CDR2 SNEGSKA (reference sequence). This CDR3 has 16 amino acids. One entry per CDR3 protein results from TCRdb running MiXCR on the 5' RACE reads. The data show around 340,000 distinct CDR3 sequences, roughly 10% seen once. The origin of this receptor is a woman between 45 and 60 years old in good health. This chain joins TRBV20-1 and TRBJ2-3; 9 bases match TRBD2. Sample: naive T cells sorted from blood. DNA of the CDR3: TGCAGTGCTCAGTCGCGGGAGGGCCCTTTCACAGATACGCAGTATTTT. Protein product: CSAQSREGPFTDTQYF.